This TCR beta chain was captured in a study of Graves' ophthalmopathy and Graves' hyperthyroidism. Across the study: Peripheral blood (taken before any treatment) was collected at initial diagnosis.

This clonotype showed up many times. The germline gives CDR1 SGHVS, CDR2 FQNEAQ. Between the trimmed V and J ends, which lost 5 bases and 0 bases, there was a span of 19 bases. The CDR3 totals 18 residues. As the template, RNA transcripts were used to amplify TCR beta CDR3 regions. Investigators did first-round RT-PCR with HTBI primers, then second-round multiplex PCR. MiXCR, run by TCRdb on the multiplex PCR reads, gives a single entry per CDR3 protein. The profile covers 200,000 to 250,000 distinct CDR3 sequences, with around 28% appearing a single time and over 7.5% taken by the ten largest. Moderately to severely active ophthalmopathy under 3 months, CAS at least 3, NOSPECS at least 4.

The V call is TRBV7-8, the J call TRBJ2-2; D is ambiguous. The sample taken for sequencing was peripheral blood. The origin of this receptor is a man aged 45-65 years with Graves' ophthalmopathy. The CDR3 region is CASSPSRQTAPNTGELFF. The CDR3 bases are TGTGCCAGCAGCCCCTCAAGGCAAACGGCCCCGAACACCGGGGAGCTGTTTTTT. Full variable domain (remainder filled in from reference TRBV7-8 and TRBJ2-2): GAGVSQSPRYKVAKRGQDVALRCDPISGHVSLFWYQQALGQGPEFLTYFQNEAQLDKSGLPSDRFFAERPEGSVSTLKIQRTQQEDSAVYLCASSPSRQTAPNTGELFFGEGSRLTVL.